The 9 T cell receptor beta chains listed next were all sequenced from one sample in a study of OX40 agonist ivuxolimab in advanced cancers. This table comes from immunoSEQ multiplex PCR, and its TCRdb copy is limited to in-frame clones, with some not included. The sample consists of about 69,000 clones, 60% to 85% of them appearing once. Sequences were derived from CD4+ or CD8+ T cells sorted from blood, sampled in a trial of the OX40 agonist ivuxolimab. The receptor set was obtained from an adult with an advanced solid tumor such as melanoma, head and neck, liver or kidney cancer.

The chain combines TRBV7-2 with TRBJ2-5; 13 nucleotides agree with TRBD2. There are 18 residues in the CDR3. The V gene end was trimmed by 0 bases and the J gene end by 1 base; junction bases not matched to a gene: 5. Germline loops: CDR1 SGHTA, CDR2 FQGNSA. The CDR3 loop is CASSLAVTSGRPQETQYF. The DNA for the CDR3 is TGTGCCAGCAGCTTAGCGGTGACTAGCGGGAGGCCCCAAGAGACCCAGTACTTC.

The CDR3 sequence is CATGTGQGGYTF. The CDR3 DNA follows: TGCGCCACCGGGACAGGGCAAGGAGGCTACACCTTC. The chain couples TRBV5-1 to TRBJ1-2; 9 nucleotides match TRBD1. The length of the CDR3 is 12 residues. V trimming: 9 bases; J trimming: 8 bases; junction bases outside the gene matches: 8. The germline CDR1 and CDR2 sequences are SGHRS and YFSETQ.

The rearrangement links TRBV19 to TRBJ1-5; tentative D call: TRBD1 (5 bases). This CDR3 region has 13 residues. CDR1 is LNHDA and CDR2 is SQIVND in the germline V gene (reference sequence). Trimming cost V 3 bases and J 5 bases, with 8 bases left between them. The CDR3: CASSIGRDQPQHF. In nucleotides, the CDR3 is TGTGCCAGTAGTATCGGCAGGGATCAGCCCCAGCATTTT.

The chain links TRBV10-2 to TRBJ1-6, with a tentative D call TRBD1 (5 bases). In germline, CDR1 is WSHSY, CDR2 SAAADI. Trimming removed 2 bases from V and 5 bases from J, with 7 bases in between. The CDR3 spans 14 residues. The CDR3 region has the DNA TGCGCCAGCAGTGAGGCAGGGAATAATTCACCCCTCCACTTT. It specifies CASSEAGNNSPLHF.

The chain recombines TRBV19 with TRBJ2-5; D might be TRBD2 (6 bases). Near its end, the DNA agrees better with TRBJ2-7, so the J call may be wrong. CDR3 length: 14 amino acids. The germline gives CDR1 LNHDA, CDR2 SQIVND (reference sequence). CDR3 loop: CASSQGDGGYEQYF. CDR3 in DNA: TGTGCCAGTAGCCAAGGCGACGGGGGCTACGAGCAGTACTTC.

The chain uses TRBV5-1 and TRBJ2-1; 7 bases match TRBD1. CDR1 is SGHRS and CDR2 is YFSETQ in the germline V gene. The CDR3 covers 12 residues. V shed 3 bases, J shed 10 bases, and the junction held 4 bases outside the gene matches. For the CDR3, the DNA is TGCGCCAGCAGCTCGACAGGGTGGGAGCAGTTCTTC. It codes for CASSSTGWEQFF.

This rearrangement joins TRBV7-9 to TRBJ2-7; maybe TRBD2 (6 bases). Looked up from germline, CDR1 is SEHNR and CDR2 is FQNEAQ (reference sequence). The V end lost 2 bases, the J end lost 5 bases, and 13 bases lay between the germline ends. The CDR3 has 14 amino acids. The CDR3 DNA sequence: TGTGCCAGCAGCTTATCCGGGGGTCTGGACGAGCAGTACTTC. It translates to CASSLSGGLDEQYF.

The chain employs TRBV19 and TRBJ2-5; 12 bases are a match to TRBD2. Germline V gene lookup returns CDR1 LNHDA and CDR2 SQIVND (reference sequence). Trimming removed 6 bases from V and 4 bases from J; junction bases left unmatched: 15. The length of the CDR3 is 18 residues. CDR3 protein: CASSPGGLAGGKGETQYF. DNA for the CDR3: TGTGCCAGTAGCCCTGGAGGGCTAGCGGGAGGGAAGGGAGAGACCCAGTACTTC.

This rearrangement joins TRBV27 to TRBJ2-5, with 9 bases fitting TRBD2. Germline CDR1 is MNHEY and CDR2 is SMNVEV (reference sequence). V shed 5 bases and J 2 bases; nucleotides not matched to a gene: 3. CDR3 length: 14 residues. The CDR3 loop is CASSRTSEQETQYF. The CDR3 coding sequence is TGTGCCAGCAGTCGGACTAGCGAGCAAGAGACCCAGTACTTC.